A single sample is the source of the 11 T cell receptor beta chains below, sequenced in a study of T cells in Graves' hyperthyroidism and ophthalmopathy. Amplified regions were TCR beta CDR3 sequences from RNA transcripts. When the TCR CDR3 underwent first-round RT-PCR, the HTBI primer set was used. TCRdb analysed the multiplex PCR reads with MiXCR anew, one entry per CDR3 protein. The table has under 650,000 distinct CDR3 sequences, around 15% seen once. The source material was blood. The receptors originated from a woman under 40 with Graves' hyperthyroidism.

This clonotype has ten or more counts. This CDR3 is CASSRSSGGYEQYF. CDR3 DNA sequence: TGTGCCAGCAGCCGATCTAGCGGGGGGTACGAGCAGTACTTC. The J gene is TRBJ2-7, the V gene TRBV13, with TRBD2 matching over 11 bases. After removal of 5 bases from V and 4 bases from J, the junction contained 4 bases not matched to a gene. CDR1 and CDR2 from the germline V gene are PRHDT and FYEKMQ (reference sequence). This CDR3 has 14 residues. Full variable domain (outside the CDR3, taken from reference TRBV13 and TRBJ2-7): AAGVIQSPRHLIKEKRETATLKCYPIPRHDTVYWYQQGPGQDPQFLISFYEKMQSDKGSIPDRFSAQQFSDYHSELNMSSLELGDSALYFCASSRSSGGYEQYFGPGTRLTVT.

The chain combines TRBV5-1 with TRBJ2-3; the match to TRBD2 covers 9 bases. Germline assignment: CDR1 SGHRS and CDR2 YFSETQ. The CDR3 is 17 amino acids. V lost 4 bases to trimming and J lost 4 bases; unmatched junction nucleotides: 13. CDR3 residues: CASSPLPAGGPPDTQYF. The CDR3 DNA follows: TGCGCCAGCAGCCCCCTCCCGGCGGGAGGGCCTCCAGATACGCAGTATTTT.

The chain recombines TRBV19 with TRBJ1-1; no definite D call. In germline, CDR1 is LNHDA, CDR2 SQIVND (reference sequence). This CDR3 is 17 amino acids long. Trimming cost V 2 bases and J 1 base, with 17 bases left between them. CDR3 residues: CASSIRALAVRNTEAFF. Here the CDR3 DNA reads TGTGCCAGTAGTATACGCGCCCTTGCAGTACGGAACACTGAAGCTTTCTTT.

This clonotype was found many times. V gene TRBV20-1 combines with J gene TRBJ1-2, with unresolved D. V was cut by 2 bases and J by 10 bases, with 11 bases left in between. The CDR3 runs to 11 residues. Germline-derived CDR1 and CDR2 are DFQATT and SNEGSKA (reference sequence). The CDR3 sequence: CSARFSGLYTF. For the CDR3, the DNA is TGCAGTGCTAGATTCTCGGGCCTCTACACCTTC.

This clonotype was picked up many times. J is TRBJ2-1 and V is TRBV7-2; the match to TRBD2 covers 7 bases. Looked up from germline, CDR1 is SGHTA and CDR2 is FQGNSA. The CDR3 has 15 amino acids. V was pared by 1 base and J by 8 bases, with 8 bases of the junction left unmatched. The CDR3 reads CASSLVGRAADEQFF. The CDR3 coding sequence is TGTGCCAGCAGCTTAGTTGGGAGGGCCGCCGATGAGCAGTTCTTC.

The J gene is TRBJ1-4, the V gene TRBV12-3 or TRBV12-4, with a tentative D call TRBD1 (6 bases). This CDR3 is 13 amino acids long. Between the trimmed V and J ends, which lost 6 bases and 8 bases, there was a span of 13 bases. The CDR3 nucleotides read TGTGCCAGCAGGGTGGGACAAAGCGAAAAACTGTTTTTT. Protein product: CASRVGQSEKLFF.

This rearrangement joins TRBV12-3 or TRBV12-4 to TRBJ1-2; D possibly corresponds to TRBD1 (5 bases). The V end was cut by 7 bases, the J end by 5 bases, with 14 bases between. The CDR3 is 13 residues long. The chain's CDR3 is CASTQRGGYGYTF. CDR3 DNA sequence: TGTGCCAGCACGCAGCGGGGGGGATATGGCTACACCTTC.

This clonotype was found a few times. V usage is TRBV9 and J usage is TRBJ2-1; unclear D gene. This CDR3 region has 11 residues. CDR1 and CDR2 from the germline V gene are SGDLS and YYNGEE. V was clipped by 3 bases and J by 9 bases, with 7 bases between them. CDR3 coding DNA: TGTGCCAGCAGCGCGGATGGTGAGCAGTTCTTC. This encodes CASSADGEQFF.

This clonotype was seen many times. The chain links TRBV12-3 or TRBV12-4 to TRBJ1-5, with TRBD1 matching over 9 bases. V shed 6 bases, J shed 3 bases, and the junction held 6 bases outside the gene matches. The CDR3 extends over 15 amino acids. As DNA, the CDR3 is TGTGCCAGCAGCCAGACAGGGGGACCCAATCAGCCCCAGCATTTT. Its translation is CASSQTGGPNQPQHF.

The V gene is TRBV5-1, the J gene TRBJ2-3; 11 nucleotides agree with TRBD2. The CDR3 is 14 residues long. V lost 7 bases, J lost 10 bases, and 11 bases stayed unmatched. Germline lookup yields CDR1 SGHRS and CDR2 YFSETQ. The CDR3 DNA follows: TGCGCCAGCTCCGGGACTAGCGGTTTTACGGCGCAGTATTTT. Translation gives CASSGTSGFTAQYF. The full variable domain, with the rest looked up from reference TRBV5-1 and TRBJ2-3, is KAGVTQTPRYLIKTRGQQVTLSCSPISGHRSVSWYQQTPGQGLQFLFEYFSETQRNKGNFPGRFSGRQFSNSRSEMNVSTLELGDSALYLCASSGTSGFTAQYFGPGTRLTVL.

This clonotype was recorded at least ten times. The chain joins TRBV7-9 to TRBJ1-2; the match to TRBD1 covers 10 bases. The CDR3 has 15 amino acids. Unmatched junction bases numbered 12, after V lost 7 bases and J lost 7 bases. CDR1 is SEHNR, CDR2 FQNEAQ, per germline (reference sequence). The CDR3 here is CASILTGGNRGGYTF. CDR3 bases: TGTGCCAGCATCCTGACAGGGGGCAATCGGGGTGGCTACACCTTC.